Shown below are 16 T cell receptor beta chains from a single sample sequenced in a study of T cell responses to AZD1222 COVID-19 vaccine. Clones were sequenced by immunoSEQ multiplex PCR, and TCRdb holds only the in-frame ones, with some missing. The data show about 82,000 clones, 90% seen once. Specimen: peripheral blood, collected on day 0 of AZD1222 vaccination. The receptors stem from an adult in good health.

The chain joins TRBV6-2 or TRBV6-3 to TRBJ1-2; D is unclear. Per germline, CDR1 MNHEY and CDR2 SVGEGT. V dropped 2 bases and J dropped 4 bases, with 5 bases sitting between them. This CDR3 has 12 amino acids. This CDR3 is CASSYQVYGYTF. The CDR3 nucleotides are TGTGCCAGCAGTTACCAAGTCTATGGCTACACCTTC.

This clone appeared once. The rearrangement uses TRBV28 and TRBJ2-5; 12 bases align to TRBD2. V gave up 3 bases and J gave up 4 bases; unmatched junction bases: 6. The germline CDR1 and CDR2 sequences are MDHEN and SYDVKM. The CDR3 runs 16 residues. The CDR3 sequence: CASSFGLAGPRETQYF. CDR3 coding DNA: TGTGCCAGCAGTTTTGGACTAGCGGGACCAAGAGAGACCCAGTACTTC.

The chain combines TRBV28 with TRBJ1-5; 9 positions agree with TRBD1. Trimming at V came to 5 bases and at J to 6 bases, leaving 11 bases not matched to a gene. This CDR3 spans 16 amino acids. CDR1 is MDHEN and CDR2 is SYDVKM in the germline V gene. The CDR3 DNA reads TGTGCCAGCAGTCCACCACCTCACAGGGGGCTTCAGCCCCAGCATTTT. Residues: CASSPPPHRGLQPQHF.

The chain combines TRBV9 with TRBJ1-6, with D unclear. Germline assignment: CDR1 SGDLS and CDR2 YYNGEE. The CDR3 length is 15 residues. V lost 0 bases to trimming and J lost 6 bases, with 10 bases between them. The CDR3 region is CASSVAPLPNSPLHF. CDR3 DNA: TGTGCCAGCAGCGTAGCTCCACTACCTAATTCACCCCTCCACTTT.

The rearrangement joins TRBV7-2 to TRBJ2-1; D is tentatively TRBD1 or TRBD2 (6 bases each). V lost 5 bases and J 8 bases, leaving 25 bases between the germline ends. CDR1 and CDR2 from the germline V gene are SGHTA and FQGNSA. This CDR3 is 17 amino acids long. CDR3 sequence (DNA): TGTGCCAGCAGCCCAATCAGGGGTACGGGGGTAGGACATGAGCAGTTCTTC. Translation gives CASSPIRGTGVGHEQFF.

The rearrangement joins TRBV6-5 to TRBJ1-6; no clear D. Trimming took off 9 bases at V and 2 bases at J, with 11 bases between the two ends. The germline V gene encodes CDR1 MNHEY and CDR2 SVGAGI. This CDR3 region has 14 residues. The CDR3 loop is CASKDGTYNSPLHF. DNA for the CDR3: TGTGCCAGTAAAGACGGAACCTATAATTCACCCCTCCACTTT.

As regards this clone: The identical CDR3 is also encoded by other nucleotide sequences in the sample. The chain carries TRBV7-8 and TRBJ1-2, with D uncertain. This CDR3 comprises 16 residues. Germline CDR1 and CDR2: SGHVS and FQNEAQ. V lost 6 bases and J 7 bases, leaving 24 bases between the germline ends. The CDR3 DNA sequence: TGTGCCAGCAGTTCCACCTACGGGGTAACGGCGTCTGGCTACACCTTC. Its protein is CASSSTYGVTASGYTF.

The chain joins TRBV7-2 to TRBJ2-6; no definite D call. V dropped 4 bases and J dropped 0 bases, with 4 bases sitting between them. This CDR3 has 14 residues. The germline gives CDR1 SGHTA, CDR2 FQGNSA. CDR3: CASSSYSGANVLTF. The CDR3 DNA reads TGTGCCAGCAGCTCGTACTCTGGGGCCAACGTCCTGACTTTC. The full variable domain, with the rest looked up from reference TRBV7-2 and TRBJ2-6, is GAGVSQSPSNKVTEKGKDVELRCDPISGHTALYWYRQSLGQGLEFLIYFQGNSAPDKSGLPSDRFSAERTGGSVSTLTIQRTQQEDSAVYLCASSSYSGANVLTFGAGSRLTVL.

The chain employs TRBV18 and TRBJ1-2; 11 bases agree with TRBD1. The CDR3 totals 17 residues. The germline gives CDR1 KGHSH, CDR2 LQKENI. V dropped 0 bases and J dropped 0; count of bases not matched to a gene: 3. The CDR3: CASSPPGTGGSNYGYTF. CDR3 coding DNA: TGTGCCAGCTCACCACCCGGGACAGGGGGATCTAACTATGGCTACACCTTC.

J is TRBJ1-6 and V is TRBV9, with D perhaps TRBD1 (6 bases). Germline values: CDR1 SGDLS, CDR2 YYNGEE. V shed 0 bases and J shed 0 bases, with 13 bases lying between them. This CDR3 has 18 amino acids. The CDR3 loop is CASSVGGGAGSYNSPLHF. CDR3 in DNA: TGTGCCAGCAGCGTAGGGGGGGGCGCAGGCTCCTATAATTCACCCCTCCACTTT.

V gene TRBV28 combines with J gene TRBJ2-5; 9 positions match TRBD2. Losses at the gene ends were 3 bases for V and 5 bases for J; bases not matched to a gene: 10. The CDR3 runs to 16 residues. Looked up from germline, CDR1 is MDHEN and CDR2 is SYDVKM. The CDR3 loop reads CASSFGSGGHRETQYF. CDR3 in DNA: TGTGCCAGCAGTTTCGGTAGCGGGGGACATCGGGAGACCCAGTACTTC.

The rearrangement links TRBV5-4 to TRBJ2-7; 7 positions match TRBD2. The CDR3 has 15 residues. V shed 5 bases, J shed 4 bases, and the junction held 12 bases outside the gene matches. Per germline, CDR1 SGHNT and CDR2 YYREEE (reference sequence). The CDR3 region has the DNA TGTGCCAGCAGTACATCCGGGACTACCTCATACGAGCAGTACTTC. Translated, it gives CASSTSGTTSYEQYF.

The V and J genes are TRBV5-6 and TRBJ1-6; 7 nucleotides align to TRBD1. Germline V lookup: CDR1 SGHDT, CDR2 YYEEEE. The V segment lost 1 base and the J segment 9 bases; nucleotides outside the gene matches: 4. There are 14 residues in the CDR3. Written as DNA, the CDR3 is TGTGCCAGCAGCTTGTCTAGGGGGCGTTCACCCCTCCACTTT. Protein sequence: CASSLSRGRSPLHF.

This chain links TRBV5-1 with TRBJ2-3; possible D gene TRBD2, 6 bases. The CDR3 contains 17 residues. Germline values: CDR1 SGHRS, CDR2 YFSETQ. Trimming cost V 0 bases and J 0 bases, with 14 bases left between them. CDR3 sequence reads: CASSLAAGTSSTDTQYF. The CDR3 DNA reads TGCGCCAGCAGCTTGGCGGCGGGGACTTCGAGCACAGATACGCAGTATTTT.

This clone was picked up one time. The chain uses TRBV6-6 and TRBJ1-1; 9 nucleotides agree with TRBD1. Germline V gene sequence: CDR1 MNHNY, CDR2 SVGAGI (reference sequence). The CDR3 is made up of 14 amino acids. The V segment lost 7 bases and the J segment 3 bases; nucleotides outside the gene matches: 6. CDR3 region: CASITQGADTEAFF. As DNA, the CDR3 is TGTGCCAGCATTACACAGGGGGCAGACACTGAAGCTTTCTTT.

This clone was seen a handful of times. The chain has TRBV19 and TRBJ2-1; the D gene is possibly TRBD1 (6 bases). Trimming stripped 5 bases from V and 4 bases from J, with 21 bases between. There are 17 residues in the CDR3. Germline CDR1 LNHDA, CDR2 SQIVND (reference sequence). The CDR3 DNA reads TGTGCCAGTAGTCCCCAGGGGTCCAGTGCCCGATACAATGAGCAGTTCTTC. Translated: CASSPQGSSARYNEQFF.